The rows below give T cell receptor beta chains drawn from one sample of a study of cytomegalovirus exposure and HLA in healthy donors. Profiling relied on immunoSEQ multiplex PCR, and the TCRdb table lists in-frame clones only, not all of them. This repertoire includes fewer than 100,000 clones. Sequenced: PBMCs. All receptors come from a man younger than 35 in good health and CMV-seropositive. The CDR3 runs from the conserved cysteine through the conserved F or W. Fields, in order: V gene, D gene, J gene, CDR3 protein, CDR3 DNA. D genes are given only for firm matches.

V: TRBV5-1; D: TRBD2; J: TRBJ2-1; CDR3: CASSLNLAGGRFSYNEQFF; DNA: TGCGCCAGCAGCCTAAACCTAGCGGGAGGACGTTTTTCCTACAATGAGCAGTTCTTC
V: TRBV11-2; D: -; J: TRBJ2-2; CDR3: CASSPLLTGELFF; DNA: TGTGCCAGCAGCCCCCTTTTGACCGGGGAGCTGTTTTTT
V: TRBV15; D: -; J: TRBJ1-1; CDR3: CATRGIEAFF; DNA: TGTGCCACTCGCGGCATTGAAGCTTTCTTT
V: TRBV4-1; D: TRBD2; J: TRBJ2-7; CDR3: CASSQDPMGGDEQYF; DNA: TGCGCCAGCAGCCAAGATCCTATGGGGGGGGACGAGCAGTACTTC
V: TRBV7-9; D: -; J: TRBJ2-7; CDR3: CASSLSYEQYF; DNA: TGTGCCAGCAGCCTCTCCTACGAGCAGTACTTC
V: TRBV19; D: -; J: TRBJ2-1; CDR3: CASSIPEDYNEQFF; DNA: TGTGCCAGTAGTATTCCAGAAGATTATAATGAGCAGTTCTTC
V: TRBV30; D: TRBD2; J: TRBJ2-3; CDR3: CAWRPGGSTDTQYF; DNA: TGTGCCTGGCGGCCCGGGGGGAGCACAGATACGCAGTATTTT
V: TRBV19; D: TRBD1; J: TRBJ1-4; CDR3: CASRDRENEKLFF; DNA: TGTGCCAGCCGGGACAGGGAGAATGAAAAACTGTTTTTT
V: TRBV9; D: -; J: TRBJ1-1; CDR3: CASSPRRSGRTEAFF; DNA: TGTGCCAGCAGCCCAAGACGGAGCGGGCGCACTGAAGCTTTCTTT
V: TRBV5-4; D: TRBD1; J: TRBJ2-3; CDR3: CASTLPGTGATDTQYF; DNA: TGTGCCAGCACCCTCCCCGGGACAGGGGCCACAGATACGCAGTATTTT
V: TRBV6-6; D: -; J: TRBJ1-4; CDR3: CASSYSLVLNEKLFF; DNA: TGTGCCAGCAGTTACTCCCTAGTTCTCAATGAAAAACTGTTTTTT
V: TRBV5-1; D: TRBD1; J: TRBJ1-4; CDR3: CASSLGDRGRNEKLFF; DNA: TGCGCCAGCAGCTTGGGGGACAGGGGAAGGAACGAAAAACTGTTTTTT
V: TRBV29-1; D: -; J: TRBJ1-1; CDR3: CSVEAQSILRGRGDTEAFF; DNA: TGCAGCGTTGAAGCCCAGAGCATTTTAAGGGGTAGGGGCGACACTGAAGCTTTCTTT
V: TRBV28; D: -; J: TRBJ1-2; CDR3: CASSLSVGYTF; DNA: TGTGCCAGCAGTTTGAGCGTTGGCTACACCTTC
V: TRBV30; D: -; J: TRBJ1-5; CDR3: CAWSTGPGQPQHF; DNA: TGTGCCTGGAGTACAGGGCCCGGTCAGCCCCAGCATTTT
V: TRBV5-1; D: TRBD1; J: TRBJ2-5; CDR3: CASSSGGTQQETQYF; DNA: TGCGCCAGCAGCTCAGGGGGCACTCAACAAGAGACCCAGTACTTC
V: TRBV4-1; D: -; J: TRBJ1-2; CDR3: CASSRVLEGVYGYTF; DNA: TGCGCCAGCAGCCGAGTACTAGAGGGGGTTTATGGCTACACCTTC
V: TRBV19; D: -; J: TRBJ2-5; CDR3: CASSSGTHTETQYF; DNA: TGTGCCAGTAGTAGCGGGACGCACACAGAGACCCAGTACTTC
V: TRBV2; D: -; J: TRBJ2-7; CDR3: CASSGQTRSYEQYF; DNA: TGTGCCAGCAGTGGACAGACTCGGAGTTACGAGCAGTACTTC
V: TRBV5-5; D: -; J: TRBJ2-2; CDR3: CASRQRFPGTGELFF; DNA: TGTGCCAGCAGACAAAGATTTCCAGGGACCGGGGAGCTGTTTTTT
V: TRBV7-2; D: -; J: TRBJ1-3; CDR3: CASSLAGGNSGNTIYF; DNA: TGTGCCAGCAGCTTAGCGGGGGGGAACTCTGGAAACACCATATATTTT
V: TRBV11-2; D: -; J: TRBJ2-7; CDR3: CASTYWSTYEQYF; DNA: TGTGCCAGCACGTACTGGAGCACCTACGAGCAGTACTTC
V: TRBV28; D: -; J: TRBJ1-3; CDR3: CASSSDSRGSGNTIYF; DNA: TGTGCCAGCAGCTCCGACAGTAGGGGCTCTGGAAACACCATATATTTT
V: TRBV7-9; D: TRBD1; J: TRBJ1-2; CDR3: CASSLAPTGGDNYGYTF; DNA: TGTGCCAGCAGCTTAGCGCCAACAGGGGGCGATAACTATGGCTACACCTTC
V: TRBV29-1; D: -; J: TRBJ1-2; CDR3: CSVEVPANYGYNF; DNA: TGCAGCGTTGAAGTCCCGGCTAACTATGGCTACAACTTC
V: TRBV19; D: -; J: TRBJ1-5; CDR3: CASSIGRGQGGVRGNQPQHF; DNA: TGTGCCAGTAGTATAGGAAGAGGTCAAGGGGGTGTCCGAGGCAATCAGCCCCAGCATTTT
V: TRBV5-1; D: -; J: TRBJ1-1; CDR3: CASSLETASEAFF; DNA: TGCGCCAGCAGCTTAGAAACAGCTTCTGAAGCTTTCTTT
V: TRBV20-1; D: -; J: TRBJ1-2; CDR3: CSDKGQISTF; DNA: TGCAGTGACAAAGGACAGATCTCCACCTTC
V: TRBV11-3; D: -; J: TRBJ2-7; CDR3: CASSLGDREQYF; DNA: TGTGCCAGCAGCTTAGGAGACAGGGAGCAGTACTTC
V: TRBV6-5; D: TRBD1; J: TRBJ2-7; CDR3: CASSRTGTAIYEQYF; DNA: TGTGCCAGCAGTCGTACCGGGACAGCTATCTACGAGCAGTACTTC
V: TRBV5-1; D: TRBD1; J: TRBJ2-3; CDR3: CASSYLQGTDTQYF; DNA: TGCGCCAGCAGCTACCTACAGGGGACAGATACGCAGTATTTT
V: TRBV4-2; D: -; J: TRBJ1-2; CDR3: CASSQMGGNYGYTF; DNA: TGTGCCAGCAGCCAAATGGGGGGGAACTATGGCTACACCTTC
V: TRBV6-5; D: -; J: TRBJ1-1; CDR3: CASSNSLNTEAFF; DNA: TGTGCCAGCAGTAACAGCTTGAACACTGAAGCTTTCTTT
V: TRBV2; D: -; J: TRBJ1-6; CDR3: CASANSPGSPLHF; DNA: TGTGCCAGCGCAAACTCCCCCGGGTCACCCCTCCACTTT
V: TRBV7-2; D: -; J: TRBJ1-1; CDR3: CASSLSVRVKFRNTEAFF; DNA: TGTGCCAGCAGCTTGAGTGTCCGAGTAAAATTTCGGAACACTGAAGCTTTCTTT
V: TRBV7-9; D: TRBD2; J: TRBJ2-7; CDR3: CASSSSGSSEQYF; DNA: TGTGCCAGCAGCTCGAGCGGGAGCAGCGAGCAGTACTTC